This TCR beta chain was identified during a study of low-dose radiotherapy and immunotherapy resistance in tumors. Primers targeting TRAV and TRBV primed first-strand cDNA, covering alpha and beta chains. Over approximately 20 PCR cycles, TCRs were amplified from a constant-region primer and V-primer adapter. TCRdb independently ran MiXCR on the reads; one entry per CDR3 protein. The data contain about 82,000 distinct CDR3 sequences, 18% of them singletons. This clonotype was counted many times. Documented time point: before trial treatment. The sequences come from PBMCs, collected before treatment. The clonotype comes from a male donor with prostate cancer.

CDR3 sequence reads: CSASKTSGGAWDDTQYF. The CDR3 DNA reads TGCAGTGCTAGTAAGACTAGCGGGGGGGCCTGGGATGATACGCAGTATTTT. J is TRBJ2-3 and V is TRBV20-1; 14 nucleotides align to TRBD2. The V segment lost 3 bases and the J segment 6 bases; nucleotides outside the gene matches: 11. The CDR3 loop spans 17 amino acids. Germline CDR1 reads DFQATT; CDR2 reads SNEGSKA (reference sequence).